These T cell receptor beta chains were read from a single sample in a study of blood T cells in healthy people across ages. Using its own MiXCR run on the 5' RACE reads, TCRdb lists one record per CDR3 protein. The data hold approximately 800,000 distinct CDR3 sequences, with about a quarter observed a single time. These data were also reused for a study on T cells of mothers and their children.

Sequencing input: blood. Receptor source: a boy between 10 and 17 years old in good health. CDR3s include the opening cysteine and the closing phenylalanine or tryptophan. The D gene is left open where the match is weak. Not all rows give a size; the values are once, few, many and, for expanded clones, a class.

>TRBJ2-3|TRBV5-1|14|TRBD1|few
TGCGCCAGCACCCCGACAGGGACCACAGATACGCAGTATTTT
CASTPTGTTDTQYF
>TRBJ2-7|TRBV13|15|TRBD1|NA
TGTGCCAGCAGCTTACTGCAGGGGGCTCCAAACGAGCAGTACTTC
CASSLLQGAPNEQYF
>TRBJ2-1|TRBV5-5|16|NA|NA
TGTGCCAGCAGCCAGACCCCTCAGGCCCGTTACAATGAGCAGTTCTTC
CASSQTPQARYNEQFF
>TRBJ1-1|TRBV5-1|17|TRBD1|NA
TGCGCCAGCAGCCTAGCCCCGGGGACAGGGGAGGAGACTGAAGCTTTCTTT
CASSLAPGTGEETEAFF
>TRBJ1-2|TRBV10-3|17|NA|few
TGTGCCATCAGTGGACGGGGGCTCTTAAATAGCAACTATGGCTACACCTTC
CAISGRGLLNSNYGYTF
>TRBJ2-3|TRBV5-1|14|NA|many
TGTGCCAGCAGCCTCCGACAAGGCACAGATACGCAGTATTTT
CASSLRQGTDTQYF
>TRBJ1-2|TRBV29-1|13|NA|NA
TGCAGCGTTCGAACAGGGAACGTCTATGGCTACACCTTC
CSVRTGNVYGYTF
>TRBJ2-1|TRBV7-9|17|NA|NA
TGTGCCAGCAGCCAACACGGGGGCGATTTCTCCTACAATGAGCAGTTCTTC
CASSQHGGDFSYNEQFF
>TRBJ1-4|TRBV6-1|17|TRBD1|few
TGTGCCAGCAGCAACCTCCCCCAGGGGGCAACTAATGAAAAACTGTTTTTT
CASSNLPQGATNEKLFF
>TRBJ2-5|TRBV4-2|16|TRBD1|many
TGTGCCAGCAGCCCCGCCAGGGACAGGGGGCGAGAGACCCAGTACTTC
CASSPARDRGRETQYF
>TRBJ2-3|TRBV9|16|NA|NA
TGTGCCAGCAGCATAGGAGGGGGGGCTTTTTTGGATACGCAGTATTTT
CASSIGGGAFLDTQYF
>TRBJ2-3|TRBV7-2|15|TRBD2|few
TGTGCCAGCAGCTTAAGGGGAGGGAGCACAGATACGCAGTATTTT
CASSLRGGSTDTQYF
>TRBJ1-6|TRBV29-1|13|NA|few
TGCAGCGTTGAGGCGCTAGTAGGCCAGCTCCGCCACTTT
CSVEALVGQLRHF
>TRBJ2-1|TRBV5-1|14|NA|NA
TGCGCCAGCAGCTTTACGGGATATTGGAATGAGCAGTTCTTC
CASSFTGYWNEQFF
>TRBJ2-3|TRBV12-3/TRBV12-4|15|NA|NA
TGTGCCAGCAGCAAGCAGGGAGCGCTCACAGACACGCAGTATTTT
CASSKQGALTDTQYF
>TRBJ2-7|TRBV10-3|14|TRBD1|few
TGTGCCATCTCAAGGACAGGGGCGGACTACGAGCAGTACTTC
CAISRTGADYEQYF
>TRBJ2-7|TRBV20-1|14|NA|NA
TGCAGTGCCACGAGACAGATTAACACCTACGAGCAGTACTTC
CSATRQINTYEQYF
>TRBJ1-1|TRBV10-3|13|NA|NA
TGTGCCATCAGTGAGGGGGTAGGAACTGAAGCTTTCTTT
CAISEGVGTEAFF
>TRBJ2-2|TRBV19|12|NA|NA
TGTGCCAGTAGGTTGGGGGCCGGGGAGCTGTTTTTT
CASRLGAGELFF
>TRBJ1-6|TRBV7-2|15|NA|NA
TGTGCCAGCAGCCCAAAGGCAGGGGATAATTCACCCCTCCACTTT
CASSPKAGDNSPLHF
>TRBJ2-5|TRBV5-1|15|TRBD1|NA
TGCGCCAGCAGCCCGGACAGGGTCGGGCAAGAGACCCAGTACTTC
CASSPDRVGQETQYF
>TRBJ2-3|TRBV6-1|14|TRBD1|NA
TGTGCCAGCAGAGGACAGGGAAACACAGATACGCAGTATTTT
CASRGQGNTDTQYF
>TRBJ1-4|TRBV6-5|14|NA|once
TGTGCCACCGGGAGGACTGCAACTAATGAAAAACTGTTTTTT
CATGRTATNEKLFF
>TRBJ1-2|TRBV5-1|13|NA|NA
TGCGCCAGCAGCAACACAGGTGGTCATGGCTACACCTTC
CASSNTGGHGYTF
>TRBJ1-4|TRBV7-9|15|NA|NA
TGTGCCAGCAGCCGGACCCGGCCGTATGAGGAAAAACTGTTTTTT
CASSRTRPYEEKLFF
>TRBJ1-5|TRBV27|15|NA|NA
TGTGCCAGCAGTTTATCGGGGGCGCGCAATCAGCCCCAGCATTTT
CASSLSGARNQPQHF
>TRBJ2-5|TRBV7-9|14|NA|NA
TGTGCCAGCAGCTTACCGCGAAACCAGGAGACCCAGTACTTC
CASSLPRNQETQYF
>TRBJ2-5|TRBV5-1|11|NA|medium-sized
TGCGCCAGCAGCTCCCAAGAGACCCAGTACTTC
CASSSQETQYF
>TRBJ2-7|TRBV18|13|NA|NA
TGTGCCAGCTCACCACTAACCGTCTACGAGCAGTACTTC
CASSPLTVYEQYF
>TRBJ2-5|TRBV4-2|17|TRBD2|NA
TGTGCCAGCAGCCACTCTCCCGGGGGGGCCGGTACGGAGACCCAGTACTTC
CASSHSPGGAGTETQYF
>TRBJ1-2|TRBV12-3/TRBV12-4|14|TRBD1|few
TGTGCCAGCAGCCGGACTGACAGGGGAGGAGGCTACACCTTC
CASSRTDRGGGYTF
>TRBJ2-1|TRBV5-1|12|NA|few
TGCGCCAGCACCCTAGGGTCGGGGTTGCAGTTCTTC
CASTLGSGLQFF
>TRBJ2-4|TRBV12-3/TRBV12-4|20|NA|NA
TGTGCCAGCAGGGGTTTGTCGGGTGCGAGTACACCTTTAGCCAAAAACACTCAGTACTTC
CASRGLSGASTPLAKNTQYF
>TRBJ2-1|TRBV5-1|16|NA|few
TGCGCCAGCAGCTTTATGCGGGGCCAGGTGCACAATGAGCAGTTCTTC
CASSFMRGQVHNEQFF
>TRBJ2-7|TRBV5-1|14|TRBD1|NA
TGCGCCAGCAGCTTCGGGACAGGGTTAAGAGAGCAGTACTTC
CASSFGTGLREQYF
>TRBJ2-1|TRBV29-1|13|TRBD2|NA
TGCAGCGCTGGACTAGCGGTGGGCAATGAGCAGTTCTTC
CSAGLAVGNEQFF
>TRBJ1-6|TRBV20-1|12|NA|NA
TGCAGTGCTAGAGATAACAGCGGGGCCCTCCACTTT
CSARDNSGALHF
>TRBJ1-1|TRBV30|13|NA|few
TGTGCCTGGAGTGTTCCGGGGCGAACTGAAGCTTTCTTT
CAWSVPGRTEAFF
>TRBJ2-5|TRBV7-3|16|NA|once
TGTGCCAGCAGCTTAAGAGGCACCACACGCCAAGAGACCCAGTACTTC
CASSLRGTTRQETQYF
>TRBJ2-1|TRBV5-1|18|TRBD2|NA
TGCGCCAGCAGCTTGGCCGGACTAGCGGGGGGTTCCTACAATGAGCAGTTCTTC
CASSLAGLAGGSYNEQFF
>TRBJ2-3|TRBV3-1|15|NA|NA
TGTGCCAGCAGCCACGAGCGGGCGGGCACAGATACGCAGTATTTT
CASSHERAGTDTQYF
>TRBJ2-5|TRBV7-2|16|NA|NA
TGTGCCAGCAGCTTTAGTGTCGCAGCCTATCAAGAGACCCAGTACTTC
CASSFSVAAYQETQYF
>TRBJ1-4|TRBV7-2|14|NA|few
TGTGCCAGCAGGGACCCAACGGCTAATGAAAAACTGTTTTTT
CASRDPTANEKLFF
>TRBJ2-7|TRBV11-2|16|TRBD1|NA
TGTGCCAGCAGCATTGGACCCCGGGACAGATCCTACGAGCGGTACTTC
CASSIGPRDRSYERYF
>TRBJ2-7|TRBV20-1|13|NA|few
TGCAGTGCTAGAGATCGAACAGGGCGCGAGCAGTACTTC
CSARDRTGREQYF
>TRBJ2-1|TRBV4-1|15|TRBD2|NA
TGCGCCAGCAGCCCCAGGTCGGGGGGTGAGAATGAGCAGTTCTTC
CASSPRSGGENEQFF
>TRBJ2-7|TRBV5-1|13|TRBD1|NA
TGCGCCAGCAGCCTGGACAGGCGCTACGAGCAGTACTTC
CASSLDRRYEQYF
>TRBJ2-5|TRBV18|15|NA|once
TGTGCCAGCTCACCATTTAAACGGGGCGGAGAGACCCAGTACTTC
CASSPFKRGGETQYF
>TRBJ1-1|TRBV5-5|14|NA|NA
TGTGCCAGCAGCGGCGGGACGTCGAACACTGAAGCTTTCTTT
CASSGGTSNTEAFF
>TRBJ2-3|TRBV7-2|15|NA|NA
TGTGCCAGCAGCTTAGTGAACTTACGCACAGATACGCAGTATTTT
CASSLVNLRTDTQYF
>TRBJ1-5|TRBV6-1|13|NA|few
TGTGCCAGCAGCCTCGAGTATCATCAGCCCCAGCATTTT
CASSLEYHQPQHF
>TRBJ2-1|TRBV7-3|14|TRBD1|NA
TGTGCCAGCTGCACCCTCGCAGGGGGTAATGAGCAGTTCTTC
CASCTLAGGNEQFF
>TRBJ1-1|TRBV6-6|15|TRBD1|few
TGTGCCAGCAGTACCCAGACAGGGAAGGACACTGAAGCTTTCTTT
CASSTQTGKDTEAFF